The 9 T cell receptor beta chains listed next were all sequenced from one sample in a study of blood T cell repertoires in COVID-19. The data were produced by immunoSEQ multiplex PCR, yet TCRdb's version contains in-frame clones alone and is incomplete. This sample has hundreds of thousands of clones, with 75% to 90% found just once. Sequencing was done on a sample of peripheral blood. All receptors derive from an older woman with COVID-19, enrolled during active disease.

V gene TRBV20-1 combines with J gene TRBJ1-2; a weak D match, TRBD1 (6 bases). Germline-derived CDR1 and CDR2 are DFQATT and SNEGSKA (reference sequence). Trimming left V 1 base short and J 8 bases short, with 8 bases between. The CDR3 spans 11 residues. CDR3 amino acids: CSARGQEGYTF. The CDR3 DNA reads TGCAGTGCTAGAGGACAGGAAGGCTACACCTTC.

The rearrangement uses TRBV7-8 and TRBJ1-6, with D hard to call. V lost 3 bases and J 0 bases, leaving 15 bases between the germline ends. This CDR3 has 18 amino acids. Germline V gene sequence: CDR1 SGHVS, CDR2 FQNEAQ. CDR3 in DNA: TGTGCCAGCAGCTTTACCGTTTCACAGAGCTCCTATAATTCACCCCTCCACTTT. As protein: CASSFTVSQSSYNSPLHF.

Concerning this clone: The same CDR3 is also encoded by other DNA sequences in this sample. The chain employs TRBV7-2 and TRBJ2-7; D might be TRBD1 (5 bases). Looked up from germline, CDR1 is SGHTA and CDR2 is FQGNSA. V was shortened by 1 base and J by 3 bases, with 7 bases between the two germline ends. The CDR3 is 13 residues long. The CDR3 loop reads CASSLGGLYEQYF. CDR3 nucleotide sequence: TGTGCCAGCAGCTTAGGGGGCCTCTACGAGCAGTACTTC.

The chain combines TRBV2 with TRBJ2-3; 7 positions match TRBD1. J was trimmed by 2 bases and V by 4 bases; bases with no gene match: 3. Germline assignment: CDR1 SNHLY and CDR2 FYNNEI. The CDR3 is 14 amino acids. CDR3 nucleotide sequence: TGTGCCAGCAGTGCGGACAGGACCACAGATACGCAGTATTTT. Translated, it gives CASSADRTTDTQYF.

J is TRBJ1-3 and V is TRBV18, with a tentative D call TRBD1 (6 bases). The germline CDR1 and CDR2 sequences are KGHSH and LQKENI. V dropped 4 bases and J dropped 0 bases, with 10 bases sitting between them. This CDR3 region has 15 residues. Here the CDR3 DNA reads TGTGCCAGCTCACAACGGACAGACTCTGGAAACACCATATATTTT. It encodes CASSQRTDSGNTIYF. Supplemented by reference TRBV18 and TRBJ1-3, the full variable domain reads NAGVMQNPRHLVRRRGQEARLRCSPMKGHSHVYWYRQLPEEGLKFMVYLQKENIIDESGMPKERFSAEFPKEGPSILRIQQVVRGDSAAYFCASSQRTDSGNTIYFGEGSWLTVV.

This chain uses TRBV3-1 (or the pseudogene TRBV3-2) with TRBJ1-2; perhaps TRBD1 as D (5 bases). The CDR3 spans 18 residues. The germline V gene has CDR1 LGHDT and CDR2 YNNKEL (reference sequence). The V and J ends lost 0 bases and 1 base respectively, with 18 bases between them. CDR3 amino acids: CASSQDPRGGRGNYGYTF. The CDR3 DNA reads as TGTGCCAGCAGCCAAGATCCCCGGGGAGGAAGGGGTAACTATGGCTACACCTTC.

The chain is built from TRBV4-2 and TRBJ2-3; 10 positions match TRBD2. The CDR3 totals 16 residues. V lost 4 bases, J lost 0 bases, and 4 bases stayed unmatched. Per germline, CDR1 LGHNA and CDR2 YNFKEQ. The CDR3: CASSPTSGTSTDTQYF. The DNA of the CDR3 is TGTGCCAGCAGCCCAACTAGCGGGACTAGCACAGATACGCAGTATTTT.

This rearrangement joins TRBV29-1 to TRBJ1-3; D possibly corresponds to TRBD1 (5 bases). Trimming took off 6 bases at V and 0 bases at J, with 12 bases between the two ends. Germline lookup yields CDR1 SQVTM and CDR2 ANQGSEA. The CDR3 is 14 residues long. This chain's CDR3 is CSVIAGLSGNTIYF. CDR3 nucleotide sequence: TGCAGCGTCATTGCGGGGCTCTCTGGAAACACCATATATTTT.

The rearrangement uses TRBV28 and TRBJ2-1, with a possible D match to TRBD2 (6 bases). Germline V gene lookup returns CDR1 MDHEN and CDR2 SYDVKM. There are 13 residues in the CDR3. The ends were cut back, 7 bases at V and 5 bases at J, with 12 bases in the middle. Here the CDR3 reads CASTLRGNNEQFF. The CDR3, as DNA: TGTGCCAGCACCTTACGGGGGAACAATGAGCAGTTCTTC.